The T cell receptor (beta chain) described here comes from a study of T cell repertoires in cytomegalovirus infection. Study-wide context: Both CMV infection and a matching HLA type were indicated by public TCR beta signatures. Study-level findings and limits: In two of eight donors, the top clonotype was HLA-C-restricted CMV-specific. Based on cumulative public TCR beta family frequency, carriers of CMV plus the relevant HLA were identified.

The CDR3 extends over 17 amino acids. CDR1 LGHDT and CDR2 YNNKEL come from the germline V gene (reference sequence). Trimming cost V 6 bases and J 4 bases; bases outside gene matches: 16. TCRdb redid the calling of the reads with MiXCR, one entry per CDR3 protein. The table lists 500,000 or so distinct CDR3 sequences, approximately 15% of them singletons. Concerning this clonotype: What it recognizes is unknown.

This chain uses TRBV3-1 with TRBJ1-2, with 8 bases aligning to TRBD1. Material: CD8+ T cells from PBMCs. The sequence derives from a human donor in good health (CMV status not recorded). Some clones in this sample may be carry-over from other donors' samples. The CDR3 loop is CASSRKTGQGSSYGYTF. CDR3 coding DNA: TGTGCCAGCAGTCGTAAAACAGGACAGGGAAGTTCCTATGGCTACACCTTC. The full variable domain, rest sourced from reference TRBV3-1 and TRBJ1-2, is DTAVSQTPKYLVTQMGNDKSIKCEQNLGHDTMYWYKQDSKKFLKIMFSYNNKELIINETVPNRFSPKSPDKAHLNLHINSLELGDSAVYFCASSRKTGQGSSYGYTFGSGTRLTVV.